The 8 T cell receptor beta chains given below trace back to one sample, sequenced in a study of T cells in localized non-small cell lung cancer. TCRdb's copy holds only in-frame clones and misses some; the assay was immunoSEQ multiplex PCR. In the table there are roughly 14,000 clones, about 89% of which are singletons. This specimen consisted of peripheral blood mononuclear cells, obtained before any cancer treatment. These receptor sequences come from a male donor aged 60 or over with stage II lung adenocarcinoma.

This sequence joins TRBV14 and TRBJ1-3, with 7 bases fitting TRBD1. V gave up 4 bases and J gave up 4 bases; unmatched junction bases: 10. Germline lookup yields CDR1 SGHDN and CDR2 FVKESK. The CDR3 runs 16 residues. The CDR3 region has the DNA TGTGCCAGCAGCCCCCGCAAGGGGGCATTGGGAAACACCATATATTTT. Residues: CASSPRKGALGNTIYF.

The rearrangement joins TRBV23-1 to TRBJ2-7, with D unresolved. TRBV23-1 is an open reading frame, and its role is uncertain. CDR3 length: 11 residues. The V end was cut by 3 bases, the J end by 5 bases, with 5 bases between. CDR3 nucleotides: TGCGCCAGCAGTCATGGGGACGAGCAGTACTTC. This sequence encodes CASSHGDEQYF.

This clone came up once. This chain uses TRBV5-1 with TRBJ2-1, with TRBD2 matching 9 bases. The J segment lost 7 bases and the V segment lost 5 bases, leaving 16 bases of the junction unmatched. The CDR3 sequence is 17 residues long. Per the germline V gene, CDR1 is SGHRS and CDR2 is YFSETQ. The CDR3 loop reads CASRAEGLAGVLNEQFF. The CDR3 DNA reads TGCGCCAGCAGGGCAGAGGGGTTAGCGGGAGTGCTGAATGAGCAGTTCTTC.

The chain has TRBV19 and TRBJ2-7; the D is unclear. CDR3 size: 13 residues. The V gene lost 1 base and the J gene lost 1 base, with 5 bases spanning the gap. CDR1 LNHDA and CDR2 SQIVND come from the germline V gene (reference sequence). The chain's CDR3 is CASSIARSYEQYF. The CDR3 bases are TGTGCCAGTAGTATAGCACGGTCCTACGAGCAGTACTTC. Full variable domain (outside the CDR3, taken from reference TRBV19 and TRBJ2-7): DGGITQSPKYLFRKEGQNVTLSCEQNLNHDAMYWYRQDPGQGLRLIYYSQIVNDFQKGDIAEGYSVSREKKESFPLTVTSAQKNPTAFYLCASSIARSYEQYFGPGTRLTVT.

This chain connects TRBV19 to TRBJ1-1; D ambiguous. CDR3 length: 14 residues. The ends were cut back, 2 bases at V and 6 bases at J, with 13 bases in the middle. In germline, CDR1 is LNHDA, CDR2 SQIVND (reference sequence). The CDR3 loop reads CASSIRMRVAEAFF. The CDR3 bases are TGTGCCAGTAGTATAAGAATGAGAGTTGCTGAAGCTTTCTTT.

The genes are TRBV19 and TRBJ1-1; D is unresolved. The CDR3 runs 13 residues. Germline loops: CDR1 LNHDA, CDR2 SQIVND (reference sequence). Trimming took 4 bases from V and 2 from J, leaving 8 bases between them. CDR3 protein: CASSTHINTEAFF. The CDR3 coding sequence is TGTGCCAGTAGTACTCACATAAACACTGAAGCTTTCTTT.

CDR3 DNA sequence: TGTGCCAGCAGTTTGTCCAGAGGGTCGAGTGGGTCTGAAGCTTTCTTT. The encoded protein is CASSLSRGSSGSEAFF. The rearrangement links TRBV27 to TRBJ1-1, with D unresolved. This CDR3 has 16 residues. Germline V gives CDR1 MNHEY, CDR2 SMNVEV (reference sequence). V was cut by 3 bases and J by 6 bases, with 20 bases left in between.

This chain links TRBV18 with TRBJ1-3; unclear D gene. The V gene lost 3 bases and the J gene lost 4 bases, with 13 bases spanning the gap. Germline values: CDR1 KGHSH, CDR2 LQKENI. CDR3 length equals 15 residues. CDR3 sequence reads: CASSPTAEGGNTIYF. The CDR3 DNA is TGTGCCAGCTCACCGACGGCCGAGGGAGGAAACACCATATATTTT.